This T cell receptor (beta chain) comes out of a study of metastatic and nonmetastatic thyroid tumors. About the research overall: From malignant and benign thyroid patients, repertoires in blood and in tumor or nodule tissue were compared. Whole-study findings and limits: Patients with malignant thyroid tumors reportedly had significantly higher TCR beta diversity than those with benign nodules, in blood and tumor.

Study processing details: CDR3 differences across clinicopathological groups were used to build a distant-metastasis classifier for papillary thyroid cancer. TCRdb re-clonotyped the PCR reads through MiXCR. The V and J calls shown here were made by TCRdb, not taken from the authors' results. The sample has 30,000 to 40,000 clones, 18% seen once; the top ten hold about an eighth. V was shortened by 5 bases and J by 5 bases, with 12 bases between the two germline ends. The CDR3 spans 13 residues. Germline CDR1 SGHTA, CDR2 FQGTGA. In this sample, this clone turned up many times. The antigen remains undetermined. Patients underwent thyroid surgery, and none had received any treatment before it.

V gene TRBV7-3 combines with J gene TRBJ1-2, with D possibly TRBD1 on 6 matching bases. The clonotype originates from a male donor with papillary thyroid cancer or a benign thyroid nodule (not recorded which). Some clones in this sample may be carry-over from other donors' samples. Sequenced sample: blood. The CDR3: CASSPGVAYGYTF. The CDR3 DNA reads TGTGCCAGCAGCCCAGGGGTTGCATATGGCTACACCTTC.